Following are 17 T cell receptor beta chains from one sample sequenced in a study of shared clonotypes between healthy human individuals. The assay was immunoSEQ multiplex PCR, and TCRdb's table has in-frame clones only and misses some. The table has a few hundred thousand clones, less than 98% seen once. Specimen: naive CD4+ T cells sorted from blood. The subset is: CD45RA+ positively selected. The receptor set was obtained from a woman in her twenties or thirties in good health.

The chain joins TRBV19 to TRBJ2-1; D perhaps matches TRBD2 (6 bases). Trimming cost V 4 bases and J 3 bases, with 13 bases left between them. This CDR3 comprises 15 residues. The V gene's germline CDR1 is LNHDA and CDR2 SQIVND (reference sequence). CDR3 coding DNA: TGTGCCAGTAGTAGCCCGGCGGGATACTACAATGAGCAGTTCTTC. Amino acids: CASSSPAGYYNEQFF.

This sequence joins TRBV5-1 and TRBJ2-1; D is ambiguous. Trimming stripped 7 bases from V and 1 base from J, with 12 bases between. The CDR3 length is 14 residues. Germline loops: CDR1 SGHRS, CDR2 YFSETQ. CDR3 DNA: TGCGCCAGCCGCGTGGGTCTATCCTACAATGAGCAGTTCTTC. It yields the protein CASRVGLSYNEQFF.

The V gene is TRBV27, the J gene TRBJ1-2; D gene unclear. The CDR3 consists of 12 residues. With 8 bases removed from V and 7 bases from J, the gap between germline ends came to 14 bases. The germline V gene encodes CDR1 MNHEY and CDR2 SMNVEV (reference sequence). The CDR3 DNA reads as TGTGCCAGCGGAACCGTTGCCGGTGGCTACACCTTC. It codes for CASGTVAGGYTF.

The V call is TRBV28, the J call TRBJ1-4, with a possible D match to TRBD1 (5 bases). Germline V gene data show CDR1 as MDHEN and CDR2 as SYDVKM. This CDR3 spans 16 amino acids. V lost 2 bases to trimming and J lost 4 bases, with 14 bases between them. This CDR3 reads CASSLHLGRGNEKLFF. DNA for the CDR3: TGTGCCAGCAGTTTACATCTAGGGAGGGGTAATGAAAAACTGTTTTTT.

This clone was seen only once. The chain is built from TRBV27 and TRBJ2-3; the match to TRBD2 covers 10 bases. Germline assignment: CDR1 MNHEY and CDR2 SMNVEV (reference sequence). The V segment lost 5 bases and the J segment 4 bases; nucleotides outside the gene matches: 12. CDR3 length: 17 amino acids. CDR3 nucleotides: TGTGCCAGCAGTCTGTATCCTAGCGGGAGACAGGCAGATACGCAGTATTTT. Translation gives CASSLYPSGRQADTQYF.

This clone was seen once. The rearrangement joins TRBV5-1 to TRBJ2-7; 7 bases fit TRBD1. This CDR3 spans 14 amino acids. V trimming: 4 bases; J trimming: 1 base; junction bases outside the gene matches: 5. Germline CDR1 SGHRS, CDR2 YFSETQ. CDR3 bases: TGCGCCAGCAGCAACCGGGACAGTTCCTACGAGCAGTACTTC. Its protein is CASSNRDSSYEQYF.

V usage is TRBV28 and J usage is TRBJ1-5; tentatively, D is TRBD1 (6 bases). Trimming cost V 5 bases and J 2 bases, with 13 bases left between them. Germline CDR1 reads MDHEN; CDR2 reads SYDVKM. CDR3 size: 15 residues. The CDR3, as DNA: TGTGCCAGCAGTCGAGGGGGGAGCGGCAATCAGCCCCAGCATTTT. Translating it yields CASSRGGSGNQPQHF.

The J gene is TRBJ2-7, the V gene TRBV28; D could derive from TRBD1 or TRBD2 (5 bases each). The germline CDR1 and CDR2 sequences are MDHEN and SYDVKM. The CDR3 consists of 16 residues. Trimming left V 7 bases short and J 3 bases short, with 22 bases between. As DNA, the CDR3 is TGTGCCAGCACCAACCGCGGATTTGGGACCCACTACGAGCAGTACTTC. Residues: CASTNRGFGTHYEQYF.

The V call is TRBV10-1, the J call TRBJ2-3; 7 bases align to TRBD2. CDR1 and CDR2 (germline): WNHNN, SYGVQD (reference sequence). The CDR3 consists of 14 residues. V lost 6 bases to trimming and J lost 2 bases; unmatched junction nucleotides: 5. The chain's CDR3 is CASRGGNYTDTQYF. Written as DNA, the CDR3 is TGCGCCAGCAGGGGAGGGAATTACACAGATACGCAGTATTTT.

V usage is TRBV18 and J usage is TRBJ2-7, with TRBD1 matching over 7 bases. With 6 bases clipped from V and 4 bases from J, the junction kept 12 bases outside the gene matches. This CDR3 contains 15 residues. Germline V gene data show CDR1 as KGHSH and CDR2 as LQKENI. The CDR3 DNA sequence: TGTGCCAGCTCCCCGGCCCGGGACAGAGCTTACGAGCAGTACTTC. As protein: CASSPARDRAYEQYF.

The chain has TRBV28 and TRBJ1-2; D remains unclear. Trimming stripped 8 bases from V and 0 bases from J, with 19 bases between. This CDR3 region has 16 residues. Germline CDR1 reads MDHEN; CDR2 reads SYDVKM. The CDR3, as DNA: TGTGCCAGCGGGTCATTTGATTTTGATCCTAACTATGGCTACACCTTC. This gives the protein CASGSFDFDPNYGYTF.

The chain is built from TRBV7-9 and TRBJ2-3; TRBD2 agrees at 13 bases. V shed 8 bases and J 3 bases; nucleotides not matched to a gene: 8. The germline V gene has CDR1 SEHNR and CDR2 FQNEAQ (reference sequence). CDR3 length: 16 residues. The CDR3 DNA reads TGTGCCAGCTCCCGACTAGCGGGAGGCTCGACAGATACGCAGTATTTT. Its protein product is CASSRLAGGSTDTQYF. Full variable domain (remainder filled in from reference TRBV7-9 and TRBJ2-3): DTGVSQNPRHKITKRGQNVTFRCDPISEHNRLYWYRQTLGQGPEFLTYFQNEAQLEKSRLLSDRFSAERPKGSFSTLEIQRTEQGDSAMYLCASSRLAGGSTDTQYFGPGTRLTVL.

The chain uses TRBV5-4 and TRBJ2-3; D ambiguous. This CDR3 is built from 15 residues. Looked up from germline, CDR1 is SGHNT and CDR2 is YYREEE (reference sequence). V was pared by 1 base and J by 2 bases, with 11 bases between. The CDR3 is CASSLLASLTDTQYF. CDR3 bases: TGTGCCAGCAGCTTGTTGGCTAGTCTCACAGATACGCAGTATTTT. Full variable domain (remainder filled in from reference TRBV5-4 and TRBJ2-3): ETGVTQSPTHLIKTRGQQVTLRCSSQSGHNTVSWYQQALGQGPQFIFQYYREEENGRGNFPPRFSGLQFPNYSSELNVNALELDDSALYLCASSLLASLTDTQYFGPGTRLTVL.

This clone occurred once. CDR3 sequence (DNA): TGTGCCAGCAGCTCCTATCAGGGAGGGCCCCATCAGCCCCAGCATTTT. Protein: CASSSYQGGPHQPQHF. The chain links TRBV7-9 to TRBJ1-5, with a weak D call TRBD1 (5 bases). Germline lookup yields CDR1 SEHNR and CDR2 FQNEAQ (reference sequence). CDR3 size: 16 residues. Trimming cost V 4 bases and J 5 bases, with 18 bases left between them.

Worth noting for this clone: The junction does not match germline at one end; this may be a read error. The genes are TRBV19 and TRBJ2-6; D might be TRBD1 or TRBD2, each matching 5 bases. Germline V lookup: CDR1 LNHDA, CDR2 SQIVND (reference sequence). This CDR3 contains 16 residues. CDR3 loop: CASRPGRISGANVLTF. The CDR3 DNA is TGTGCAAGTAGACCGGGACGGATTTCTGGGGCCAACGTCCTGACTTTC.

The chain joins TRBV9 to TRBJ2-5; 10 bases fit TRBD2. Losses at the gene ends were 0 bases for V and 4 bases for J; bases not matched to a gene: 3. CDR1 is SGDLS, CDR2 YYNGEE, per germline. This CDR3 comprises 15 residues. The CDR3 reads CASSVEVAGGETQYF. The CDR3 coding sequence is TGTGCCAGCAGCGTAGAGGTAGCGGGAGGAGAGACCCAGTACTTC.

This chain connects TRBV27 to TRBJ1-1, with D perhaps matching TRBD1 (6 bases). The CDR3 extends over 15 amino acids. The germline V gene encodes CDR1 MNHEY and CDR2 SMNVEV (reference sequence). The germline V and J ends were trimmed by 6 bases and 0 bases, with 14 bases remaining between them. CDR3 DNA: TGTGCCAGCAGGGGGGCCGGATCGATGAACACTGAAGCTTTCTTT. As protein: CASRGAGSMNTEAFF.